This TCR beta chain was sequenced for a study of cytomegalovirus exposure and HLA in healthy donors. On the study more broadly: Both the roughly 120 validation repertoires and the roughly 700 first-cohort repertoires used the same platform, as reported by a later analysis. Broader study findings: In a later analysis, first-cohort TCR clusters were found to tend to co-occur in the 120 or so validation repertoires.

This clone was detected only once. Its cognate antigen is unknown. The data were produced by immunoSEQ multiplex PCR, yet TCRdb's version contains in-frame clones alone and is incomplete. Of 75,000 to 90,000 clones in the sample, roughly 95% were seen once. This CDR3 is 15 amino acids long. V was cut by 8 bases and J by 0 bases, with 14 bases left in between. Germline V gene lookup returns CDR1 SNHLY and CDR2 FYNNEI. Sequencing input: PBMCs. This TCR was sampled from a man aged 18 to 29 in good health and CMV-seropositive. V is TRBV2 and J is TRBJ1-3; D may be TRBD1 (5 bases). CDR3 amino acids: CASRPDSYSGNTIYF. CDR3 nucleotide sequence: TGTGCCAGCCGACCTGACAGCTACTCTGGAAACACCATATATTTT.